A selection of T cell receptor beta chains follows, all from one sample in a study of T cell responses to AZD1222 COVID-19 vaccine. TCRdb's table, derived via immunoSEQ multiplex PCR, lists solely in-frame clones and lacks some. The data hold about 94,000 clones, with roughly 85% observed a single time. The specimen was peripheral blood, collected 28 days after the second AZD1222 dose. The source is an adult who received the AZD1222 COVID-19 vaccine. CDR3s include the opening cysteine and the closing phenylalanine or tryptophan. The order of the fields is CDR3 protein, CDR3 DNA, clone size, J gene, V gene, D gene. The D gene is left open where the match is weak. Size is stated for part of the rows, as once, few or many counts, or as a class when the clone is expanded.

CASSLKGTEPVSYGYTF TGTGCCAGCAGCCTAAAGGGGACGGAGCCCGTTTCCTATGGCTACACCTTC . TRBJ1-2 TRBV7-8 .
CASSLPHKTTYEQYF TGTGCCAGCAGCTTGCCACATAAGACAACCTACGAGCAGTACTTC . TRBJ2-7 TRBV5-6 .
CASRATPGLAGAVQGNEQFF TGTGCCAGCAGAGCAACTCCGGGACTAGCGGGGGCCGTGCAGGGGAATGAGCAGTTCTTC . TRBJ2-1 TRBV3-1/TRBV3-2 TRBD2
CASSQTRGQVNEQFF TGCGCCAGCAGCCAAACCAGGGGGCAGGTAAATGAGCAGTTCTTC few TRBJ2-1 TRBV10-2 TRBD1
CAWNPLGNTQYF TGTGCCTGGAACCCTTTGGGGAATACGCAGTATTTT . TRBJ2-3 TRBV30 .
CASSQDTYSGGGLWNEQFF TGTGCCAGCAGCCAAGATACTTATAGCGGGGGGGGCTTATGGAATGAGCAGTTCTTC once TRBJ2-1 TRBV14 TRBD2
CASSSGPTDTQYF TGTGCCAGCAGTTCCGGGCCTACAGATACGCAGTATTTT . TRBJ2-3 TRBV12-3/TRBV12-4 .
CASSLPPGPAF TGTGCCAGCAGCTTACCCCCTGGGCCAGCCTTT . TRBJ1-1 TRBV7-9 .
CAWSPGSNQPQHF TGTGCCTGGAGCCCAGGTAGCAATCAGCCCCAGCATTTT . TRBJ1-5 TRBV30 .
CASSFRDSLETEAFF TGTGCCAGCAGCTTCCGGGACAGTTTGGAAACTGAAGCTTTCTTT . TRBJ1-1 TRBV3-1/TRBV3-2 TRBD1
CASSPQVFGGTDTQYF TGTGCCAGCAGCCCCCAGGTTTTCGGGGGCACAGATACGCAGTATTTT . TRBJ2-3 TRBV9 .
CASSRTSGADEQFF TGTGCCAGTAGTCGGACTAGCGGGGCCGATGAGCAGTTCTTC . TRBJ2-1 TRBV19 TRBD2
CASSVSGRSDTQYF TGTGCCAGCAGCGTAAGTGGGAGGTCGGACACGCAGTATTTT . TRBJ2-3 TRBV9 .
CASSRPGLAGGLRPGELFF TGTGCCAGCAGCCGACCGGGACTAGCGGGAGGGCTGCGTCCCGGGGAGCTGTTTTTT . TRBJ2-2 TRBV7-9 TRBD2
CASSLAHSPNEKLFF TGTGCCAGCAGTTTAGCCCACAGCCCGAATGAAAAACTGTTTTTT . TRBJ1-4 TRBV27 .
CASRHVYEQYF TGTGCCAGCAGGCACGTCTACGAGCAGTACTTC . TRBJ2-7 TRBV25-1 .
CASSPSVGGVSYEQYF TGTGCCAGCAGTCCTTCGGTCGGGGGGGTCTCCTACGAGCAGTACTTC . TRBJ2-7 TRBV27 TRBD2
CASTYDRNQPQHF TGTGCCAGCACCTACGACAGGAATCAGCCCCAGCATTTT . TRBJ1-5 TRBV6-5 .
CASSGGGFTDTQYF TGCGCCAGCAGTGGGGGAGGCTTTACAGATACGCAGTATTTT . TRBJ2-3 TRBV4-3 .
CASSRDRTLGGTEAFF TGTGCCAGCTCACGGGACCGGACTTTGGGGGGCACTGAAGCTTTCTTT . TRBJ1-1 TRBV18 .
CASSQAGFGADTQYF TGCGCCAGCAGCCAAGCAGGGTTTGGGGCAGATACGCAGTATTTT . TRBJ2-3 TRBV4-3 .
CASSSRELNTGELFF TGTGCCAGCAGCTCGAGGGAGTTGAACACCGGGGAGCTGTTTTTT . TRBJ2-2 TRBV11-3 .
CASSIQGGAGNTIYF TGTGCCAGCAGCATTCAGGGGGGCGCTGGAAACACCATATATTTT . TRBJ1-3 TRBV5-4 TRBD1
CASWGQPPERETQYF TGTGCCTCTTGGGGGCAGCCACCTGAAAGGGAGACCCAGTACTTC . TRBJ2-5 TRBV28 .
CASSLIGQGMDNEQFF TGTGCCAGCAGCTTAATCGGACAGGGAATGGACAATGAGCAGTTCTTC . TRBJ2-1 TRBV7-3 TRBD1
CASSETGDYAPLHF TGTGCCAGCAGTGAAACTGGGGACTATGCACCCCTCCACTTT . TRBJ1-6 TRBV6-1 .
CASSLPGHLRNTEAFF TGTGCCAGCAGCTTACCGGGACACCTTCGGAACACTGAAGCTTTCTTT . TRBJ1-1 TRBV7-2 .
CASSLFSRTVWGDTEAFF TGTGCCAGCAGTTTATTTTCCCGGACAGTCTGGGGGGACACTGAAGCTTTCTTT . TRBJ1-1 TRBV27 .
CASTTGTGAGELFF TGTGCCAGCACCACGGGGACAGGGGCCGGGGAGCTGTTTTTT . TRBJ2-2 TRBV25-1 TRBD1
CASGLAGTDTQYF TGCGCCAGTGGGCTAGCCGGGACAGATACGCAGTATTTT . TRBJ2-3 TRBV10-1 .
CASSVRLARYNEQFF TGTGCCAGTAGTGTACGACTAGCGCGCTACAATGAGCAGTTCTTC . TRBJ2-1 TRBV19 TRBD2